Following are 3 T cell receptor beta chains from one sample sequenced in a study of CD4 T cells in relation to SARS-CoV-2 and coronaviruses. Before the COVID-19 pandemic, during about 2010-2019, CD4+ T cells were taken from unexposed donors. The cells were cultured for roughly 11 days before CD4+ T cells were isolated. Sequencing used immunoSEQ multiplex PCR; TCRdb keeps in-frame clones, though not all of them. The table includes around 16,000 clones, around 77% detected once. Their specific antigens are unknown. Sequences were obtained from CD4+ T cells from PBMCs, cultured in vitro. The source of these receptors is a human donor in good health.

The chain carries TRBV11-3 and TRBJ2-3, with D uncertain. V lost 6 bases and J lost 5, with 12 bases in between. The CDR3 totals 13 residues. Germline values: CDR1 SGHNT, CDR2 YENEEA. The chain's CDR3 is CASSRTQRDTQYF. The CDR3 DNA reads TGTGCCAGCAGTCGTACACAGAGAGATACGCAGTATTTT.

This sequence joins TRBV6-6 and TRBJ1-1; D gene ambiguous. V shed 1 base and J shed 3 bases, with 15 bases lying between them. The V gene's germline CDR1 is MNHNY and CDR2 SVGAGI (reference sequence). The CDR3 length is 16 residues. The CDR3 DNA sequence: TGTGCCAGCAGTTACTTCCCAACAGACCTTCACACTGAAGCTTTCTTT. Its translation: CASSYFPTDLHTEAFF.

The J gene is TRBJ1-1, the V gene TRBV29-1; D is unresolved. The CDR3 totals 11 residues. V lost 6 bases, J lost 1 base, and 6 bases lay in between. The germline CDR1 and CDR2 sequences are SQVTM and ANQGSEA. CDR3 sequence: CSVGRNTEAFF. CDR3 DNA sequence: TGCAGCGTGGGTAGGAACACTGAAGCTTTCTTT.